This entry is about one T cell receptor beta chain. Its antigen remains unknown. The sample originates from a study of T cell responses to AZD1222 COVID-19 vaccine. Study in general: Second doses that came at about 4 or about 12 weeks were put together.

Repertoires were generated with immunoSEQ multiplex PCR, while TCRdb's copy carries only in-frame clones and drops some. The table shows about 97,000 clones, with approximately 86% occurring only once. Study-wide findings and caveats: The span of vaccine-associated CD4 TCRs extended across spike, with dominance at 160-218 and 743-854. Nearly half of unique spike-specific TCRs reportedly avoided B.1.351 and B.1.1.7 mutated regions. The donor cohort was predominantly white British with a female majority, and clonal diversity may have been underestimated.

The source material was peripheral blood, sampled on day 0 of AZD1222 vaccination. This receptor was identified in an adult in good health.

The CDR3, as DNA: TGCGCCAGCAGCTTGGAGCCACTAGGTAGCTACGAGCAGTACTTC. This translates into CASSLEPLGSYEQYF. The rearrangement uses TRBV5-1 and TRBJ2-7; D perhaps matches TRBD2 (5 bases). There are 15 residues in the CDR3. The V end was cut by 0 bases, the J end by 3 bases, with 13 bases between. Germline loops: CDR1 SGHRS, CDR2 YFSETQ.